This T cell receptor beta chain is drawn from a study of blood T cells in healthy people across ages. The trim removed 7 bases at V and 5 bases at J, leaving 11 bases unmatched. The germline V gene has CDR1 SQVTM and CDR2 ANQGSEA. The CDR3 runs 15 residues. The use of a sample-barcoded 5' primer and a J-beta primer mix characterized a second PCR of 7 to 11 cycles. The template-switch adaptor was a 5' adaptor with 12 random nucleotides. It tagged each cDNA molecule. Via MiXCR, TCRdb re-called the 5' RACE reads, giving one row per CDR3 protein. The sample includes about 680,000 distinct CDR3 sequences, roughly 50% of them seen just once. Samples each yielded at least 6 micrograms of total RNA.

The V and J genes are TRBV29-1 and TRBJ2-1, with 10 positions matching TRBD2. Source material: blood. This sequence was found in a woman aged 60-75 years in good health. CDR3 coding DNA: TGCAGCGCCGCTGCTAGCGGGAGTTGGGACAATGAGCAGTTCTTC. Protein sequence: CSAAASGSWDNEQFF.